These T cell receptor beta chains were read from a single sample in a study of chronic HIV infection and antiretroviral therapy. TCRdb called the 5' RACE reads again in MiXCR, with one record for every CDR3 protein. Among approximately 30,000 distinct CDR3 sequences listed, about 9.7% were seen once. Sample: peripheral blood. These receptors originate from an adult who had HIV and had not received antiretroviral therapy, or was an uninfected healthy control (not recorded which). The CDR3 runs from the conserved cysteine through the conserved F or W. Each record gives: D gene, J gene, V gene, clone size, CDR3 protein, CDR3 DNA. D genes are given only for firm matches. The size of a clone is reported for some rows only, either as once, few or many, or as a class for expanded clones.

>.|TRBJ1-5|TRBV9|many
CASNGGALNQPQHF
TGTGCCAGCAATGGAGGGGCTTTGAATCAGCCCCAGCATTTT
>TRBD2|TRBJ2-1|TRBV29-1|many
CSVEATSGGNEQFF
TGCAGCGTTGAGGCTACTAGCGGGGGCAATGAGCAGTTCTTC
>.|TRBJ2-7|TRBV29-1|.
CSVEDRPYEQYF
TGCAGCGTCGAGGACAGACCCTACGAGCAGTACTTC
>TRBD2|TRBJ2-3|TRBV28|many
CASSLTTSGFTDTQYF
TGTGCCAGCAGTTTAACTACTAGCGGATTCACAGATACGCAGTATTTT
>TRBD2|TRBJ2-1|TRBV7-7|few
CASSAGTNYNEQFF
TGTGCCAGCAGCGCCGGGACTAACTACAATGAGCAGTTCTTC
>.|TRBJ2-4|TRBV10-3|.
CAIIGLESQRNIQYF
TGTGCCATCATCGGCTTGGAAAGTCAACGAAACATTCAGTACTTC
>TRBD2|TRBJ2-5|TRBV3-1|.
CASSLSTSGGETQYF
TGTGCCAGCAGCCTGTCGACTAGCGGGGGAGAGACCCAGTACTTC
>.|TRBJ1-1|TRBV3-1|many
CASSQDRGGDTEAFF
TGTGCCAGCAGCCAAGATCGGGGGGGAGACACTGAAGCTTTCTTT
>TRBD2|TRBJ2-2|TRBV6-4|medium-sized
CASSPTSGNTGELFF
TGTGCCAGCAGTCCGACTAGCGGGAACACCGGGGAGCTGTTTTTT
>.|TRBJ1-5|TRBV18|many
CASSPIGQPQHF
TGTGCCAGCTCACCGATCGGACAGCCCCAGCATTTT
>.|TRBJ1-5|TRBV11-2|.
CASSLWDNQPQHF
TGTGCCAGCAGCTTATGGGACAACCAGCCCCAGCATTTT
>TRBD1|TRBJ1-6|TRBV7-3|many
CASSPGQVDNSPLHF
TGTGCCAGCAGCCCCGGACAGGTGGATAATTCACCCCTCCACTTT
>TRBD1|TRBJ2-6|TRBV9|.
CASSGDPGTGVSGANVLTF
TGTGCCAGCAGCGGGGATCCCGGGACAGGGGTATCTGGGGCCAACGTCCTGACTTTC
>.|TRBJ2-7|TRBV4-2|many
CASSPDFSYEQYF
TGTGCCAGCAGCCCCGACTTCTCCTACGAGCAGTACTTC
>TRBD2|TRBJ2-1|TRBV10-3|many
CAMGTSWNEQFF
TGTGCCATGGGGACTAGTTGGAATGAGCAGTTCTTC
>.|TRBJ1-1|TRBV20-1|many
CSARDLGRSNTEAFF
TGCAGTGCTAGAGATCTAGGACGCTCGAACACTGAAGCTTTCTTT
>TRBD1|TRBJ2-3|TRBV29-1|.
CSVEGMGQGPDTQYF
TGCAGCGTTGAAGGCATGGGACAGGGGCCAGATACGCAGTATTTT
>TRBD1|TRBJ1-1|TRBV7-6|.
CASSTTSGTGRSGGAFF
TGTGCCAGCAGCACCACCTCCGGGACAGGGAGATCGGGTGGAGCTTTCTTT
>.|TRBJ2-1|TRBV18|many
CASSRSIDIYNEQFF
TGTGCCAGCTCACGGAGCATAGACATTTACAATGAGCAGTTCTTC
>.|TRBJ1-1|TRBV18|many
CASSPPDRNTEAFF
TGTGCCAGCTCACCACCGGACAGGAACACTGAAGCTTTCTTT
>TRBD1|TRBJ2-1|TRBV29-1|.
CSVDVRDRGNEQFF
TGCAGCGTTGACGTCCGGGACAGGGGCAATGAGCAGTTCTTC
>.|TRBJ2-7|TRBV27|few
CASSLFPDRPYEQYF
TGTGCCAGCAGTTTATTCCCCGACAGACCCTACGAGCAGTACTTC
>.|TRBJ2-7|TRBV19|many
CASSIGQLKEQYF
TGTGCCAGTAGTATAGGTCAGCTGAAGGAGCAGTACTTC
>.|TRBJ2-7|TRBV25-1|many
CASSAVNSYEQYF
TGTGCCAGCAGTGCTGTCAATTCCTACGAGCAGTACTTC
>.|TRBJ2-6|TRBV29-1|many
CSVLIRPSGANVLTF
TGCAGCGTACTAATCCGACCATCCGGGGCCAACGTCCTGACTTTC
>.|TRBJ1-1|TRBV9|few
CASSATSRDMNTEAFF
TGTGCCAGCAGCGCCACCTCCAGGGATATGAACACTGAAGCTTTCTTT
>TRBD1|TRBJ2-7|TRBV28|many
CASSPSRPFQGASEQYF
TGTGCCAGCAGTCCTTCTAGGCCCTTTCAGGGGGCGTCCGAGCAGTACTTC
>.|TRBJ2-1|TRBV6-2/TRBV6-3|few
CASSPGTGYYNEQFF
TGTGCCAGCAGTCCTGGGACTGGGTACTACAATGAGCAGTTCTTC
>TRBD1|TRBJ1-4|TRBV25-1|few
CASSEGTGGGEKLFF
TGTGCCAGCAGTGAGGGGACAGGGGGCGGTGAAAAACTGTTTTTT
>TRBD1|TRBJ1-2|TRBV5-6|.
CASSLSQGARGYTF
TGTGCCAGCAGCTTGAGCCAGGGGGCGCGTGGCTACACCTTC
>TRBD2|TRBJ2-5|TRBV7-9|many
CASSQRGTSGTETQYF
TGTGCCAGCAGCCAAAGAGGGACTAGCGGAACAGAGACCCAGTACTTC
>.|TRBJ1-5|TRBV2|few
CASSWGLNQPQHF
TGTGCCAGCAGTTGGGGGTTGAATCAGCCCCAGCATTTT
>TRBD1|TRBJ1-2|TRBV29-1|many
CSVARQGANYGYTF
TGCAGCGTGGCCCGACAGGGGGCCAACTATGGCTACACCTTC
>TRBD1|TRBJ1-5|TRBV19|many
CASSLSQGGPNTEPQHF
TGTGCCAGTAGCTTGTCGCAGGGGGGGCCGAACACGGAGCCCCAGCATTTT
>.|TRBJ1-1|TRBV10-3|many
CAISEGTFGTEAFF
TGTGCCATCAGTGAAGGAACCTTTGGCACTGAAGCTTTCTTT
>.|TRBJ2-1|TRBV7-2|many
CASSPDGGNEQFF
TGTGCCAGCAGCCCCGACGGGGGCAATGAGCAGTTCTTC